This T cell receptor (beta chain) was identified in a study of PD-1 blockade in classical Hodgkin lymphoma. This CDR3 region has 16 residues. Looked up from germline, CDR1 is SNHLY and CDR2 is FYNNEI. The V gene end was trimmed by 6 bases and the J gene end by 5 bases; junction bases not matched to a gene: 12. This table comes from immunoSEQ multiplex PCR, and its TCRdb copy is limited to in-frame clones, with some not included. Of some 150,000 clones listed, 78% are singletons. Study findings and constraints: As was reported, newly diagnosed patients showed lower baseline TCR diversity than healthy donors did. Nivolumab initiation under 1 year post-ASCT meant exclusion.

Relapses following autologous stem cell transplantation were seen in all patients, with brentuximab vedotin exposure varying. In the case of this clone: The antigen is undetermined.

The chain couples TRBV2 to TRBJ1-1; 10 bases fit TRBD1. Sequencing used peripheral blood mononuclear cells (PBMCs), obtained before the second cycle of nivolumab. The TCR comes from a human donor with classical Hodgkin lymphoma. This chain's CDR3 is CASSTPGDRGWTEAFF. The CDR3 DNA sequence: TGTGCCAGCAGCACACCCGGGGACAGGGGATGGACTGAAGCTTTCTTT.